This is a list of T cell receptor beta chains from one sample in a study of Ad26.COV2.S vaccination and SARS-CoV-2 variants. Generated by immunoSEQ multiplex PCR, the TCRdb table keeps only in-frame clones and is missing some. The sample has 500,000 or so clones, 89% seen once. The sample in question was peripheral blood, obtained in a trial of Ad26.COV2.S vaccine versus placebo. The receptor source for this set is a person aged 18-60 years who received the Ad26.COV2.S COVID-19 vaccine or a placebo. The CDR3 runs from the conserved cysteine through the conserved F or W. Each record gives: J gene, V gene, D gene, clone size, CDR3 length, CDR3 protein, CDR3 DNA. The D gene is left open where the match is weak. Only some rows state a clone size, as once, few, many or a class for expanded clones.

j_call: TRBJ2-5
v_call: TRBV16
d_call: TRBD1
clone_size: .
cdr3_length: 16
cdr3_aa: CASSRKSSRGPETQYF
cdr3_nt: TGTGCCAGCAGCCGAAAATCTTCCAGGGGGCCAGAGACCCAGTACTTC

j_call: TRBJ2-7
v_call: TRBV7-2
d_call: .
clone_size: .
cdr3_length: 14
cdr3_aa: CASGTPTETYEQYF
cdr3_nt: TGTGCCAGCGGAACACCGACAGAAACCTACGAGCAGTACTTC

j_call: TRBJ2-1
v_call: TRBV4-1
d_call: .
clone_size: .
cdr3_length: 16
cdr3_aa: CASSQAPLRMGNEQFF
cdr3_nt: TGCGCCAGCAGCCAAGCCCCTTTGAGAATGGGGAATGAGCAGTTCTTC

j_call: TRBJ2-7
v_call: TRBV7-8
d_call: .
clone_size: .
cdr3_length: 13
cdr3_aa: CASSRGFSYEQYF
cdr3_nt: TGTGCCAGCAGCCGAGGGTTTTCCTACGAGCAGTACTTC

j_call: TRBJ1-5
v_call: TRBV6-5
d_call: .
clone_size: .
cdr3_length: 13
cdr3_aa: CASSPGNQRPQHF
cdr3_nt: TGTGCCAGCAGTCCCGGCAACCAGAGGCCCCAGCATTTT

j_call: TRBJ2-3
v_call: TRBV18
d_call: TRBD2
clone_size: .
cdr3_length: 18
cdr3_aa: CASSPLGLAGGSADTQYF
cdr3_nt: TGTGCCAGCTCACCACTCGGACTAGCGGGGGGTTCGGCAGATACGCAGTATTTT

j_call: TRBJ2-1
v_call: TRBV11-3
d_call: TRBD2
clone_size: .
cdr3_length: 15
cdr3_aa: CASSLVLAAYNEQFF
cdr3_nt: TGTGCCAGCAGCTTAGTACTAGCGGCCTACAATGAGCAGTTCTTC

j_call: TRBJ1-5
v_call: TRBV28
d_call: .
clone_size: .
cdr3_length: 13
cdr3_aa: CASSPFTDQPQHF
cdr3_nt: TGTGCCAGCAGCCCCTTCACCGATCAGCCCCAGCATTTT

j_call: TRBJ2-2
v_call: TRBV30
d_call: .
clone_size: .
cdr3_length: 17
cdr3_aa: CAWAIKQGGFSIGELFF
cdr3_nt: TGTGCCTGGGCGATTAAACAGGGCGGTTTTTCGATCGGGGAGCTGTTTTTT

j_call: TRBJ2-1
v_call: TRBV5-1
d_call: TRBD2
clone_size: .
cdr3_length: 15
cdr3_aa: CASSSSGGSYNEQFF
cdr3_nt: TGCGCCAGCAGCTCTAGCGGGGGGTCCTACAATGAGCAGTTCTTC

j_call: TRBJ1-5
v_call: TRBV6-5
d_call: .
clone_size: .
cdr3_length: 15
cdr3_aa: CASSYAGNRNQPQHF
cdr3_nt: TGTGCCAGCAGTTACGCAGGGAACAGGAATCAGCCCCAGCATTTT

j_call: TRBJ2-1
v_call: TRBV28
d_call: .
clone_size: .
cdr3_length: 15
cdr3_aa: CASSLGGAVYNEQFF
cdr3_nt: TGTGCCAGCAGTTTAGGGGGGGCCGTCTACAATGAGCAGTTCTTC

j_call: TRBJ2-2
v_call: TRBV27
d_call: .
clone_size: .
cdr3_length: 15
cdr3_aa: CASSLFGHPTGELFF
cdr3_nt: TGTGCCAGCAGTTTATTCGGACATCCTACCGGGGAGCTGTTTTTT

j_call: TRBJ2-5
v_call: TRBV6-5
d_call: TRBD2
clone_size: once
cdr3_length: 15
cdr3_aa: CASSYAGGRGETQYF
cdr3_nt: TGTGCCAGCAGTTATGCGGGAGGGCGGGGAGAGACCCAGTACTTC

j_call: TRBJ1-1
v_call: TRBV7-2
d_call: .
clone_size: .
cdr3_length: 14
cdr3_aa: CASSSSGLNTEAFF
cdr3_nt: TGTGCCAGCAGCAGCAGTGGACTGAACACTGAAGCTTTCTTT

j_call: TRBJ2-2
v_call: TRBV18
d_call: TRBD2
clone_size: .
cdr3_length: 15
cdr3_aa: CASSRYGTSGGELFF
cdr3_nt: TGTGCCAGCTCACGATATGGGACTAGCGGCGGGGAGCTGTTTTTT

j_call: TRBJ2-3
v_call: TRBV7-6
d_call: TRBD1
clone_size: .
cdr3_length: 18
cdr3_aa: CASSPGRGDRGGTDTQYF
cdr3_nt: TGTGCCAGCAGCCCAGGGAGGGGGGACAGGGGAGGCACAGATACGCAGTATTTT

j_call: TRBJ2-5
v_call: TRBV28
d_call: .
clone_size: .
cdr3_length: 10
cdr3_aa: CASSGETQYF
cdr3_nt: TGTGCCAGCAGTGGAGAGACCCAGTACTTC

j_call: TRBJ1-1
v_call: TRBV7-2
d_call: .
clone_size: .
cdr3_length: 14
cdr3_aa: CASSPQPPSFEAFF
cdr3_nt: TGTGCCAGCAGCCCACAGCCGCCCTCATTTGAAGCTTTCTTT

j_call: TRBJ2-2
v_call: TRBV27
d_call: .
clone_size: .
cdr3_length: 14
cdr3_aa: CASGITGSTGELFF
cdr3_nt: TGTGCCAGCGGGATTACAGGGTCCACCGGGGAGCTGTTTTTT

j_call: TRBJ1-5
v_call: TRBV6-2/TRBV6-3
d_call: .
clone_size: .
cdr3_length: 15
cdr3_aa: CASSYRGKRGQPQHF
cdr3_nt: TGTGCCAGCAGTTACCGCGGTAAGAGGGGTCAGCCCCAGCATTTT

j_call: TRBJ2-3
v_call: TRBV5-1
d_call: TRBD2
clone_size: .
cdr3_length: 15
cdr3_aa: CASSLGTSGSDTQYF
cdr3_nt: TGCGCCAGCAGCTTGGGGACTAGCGGGAGTGATACGCAGTATTTT

j_call: TRBJ1-2
v_call: TRBV9
d_call: .
clone_size: once
cdr3_length: 16
cdr3_aa: CASSVEFGGVNYGYTF
cdr3_nt: TGTGCCAGCAGCGTAGAATTTGGGGGCGTAAACTATGGCTACACCTTC

j_call: TRBJ2-1
v_call: TRBV7-6
d_call: TRBD2
clone_size: .
cdr3_length: 19
cdr3_aa: CASSFHFPQLAGTHNEQFF
cdr3_nt: TGTGCCAGCAGCTTCCATTTCCCCCAACTAGCGGGAACTCACAATGAGCAGTTCTTC

j_call: TRBJ2-2
v_call: TRBV7-2
d_call: TRBD2
clone_size: .
cdr3_length: 14
cdr3_aa: CASSFNGGGGELFF
cdr3_nt: TGTGCCAGCAGCTTTAACGGCGGGGGCGGGGAGCTGTTTTTT

j_call: TRBJ2-5
v_call: TRBV30
d_call: TRBD1
clone_size: few
cdr3_length: 14
cdr3_aa: CAWSGLRGQETQYF
cdr3_nt: TGTGCCTGGAGCGGCCTGAGGGGACAGGAGACCCAGTACTTC

j_call: TRBJ1-5
v_call: TRBV7-2
d_call: .
clone_size: .
cdr3_length: 13
cdr3_aa: CASSLIKAQPQHF
cdr3_nt: TGTGCCAGCAGCTTAATCAAGGCTCAGCCCCAGCATTTT

j_call: TRBJ1-1
v_call: TRBV19
d_call: .
clone_size: .
cdr3_length: 14
cdr3_aa: CASNRGVWDTEAFF
cdr3_nt: TGTGCCAGTAATCGGGGGGTTTGGGACACTGAAGCTTTCTTT

j_call: TRBJ1-4
v_call: TRBV5-4
d_call: .
clone_size: once
cdr3_length: 14
cdr3_aa: CASSLAGSNEKLFF
cdr3_nt: TGTGCCAGCAGCTTGGCCGGAAGCAATGAAAAACTGTTTTTT

j_call: TRBJ1-1
v_call: TRBV5-1
d_call: .
clone_size: once
cdr3_length: 18
cdr3_aa: CASSAQWGTSVRWTEAFF
cdr3_nt: TGCGCCAGCAGCGCACAATGGGGGACCTCAGTTCGGTGGACTGAAGCTTTCTTT

j_call: TRBJ1-4
v_call: TRBV7-3
d_call: .
clone_size: .
cdr3_length: 14
cdr3_aa: CASSLYRDPEKLFF
cdr3_nt: TGTGCCAGCAGCCTTTACAGGGACCCTGAAAAACTGTTTTTT

j_call: TRBJ2-1
v_call: TRBV27
d_call: TRBD2
clone_size: .
cdr3_length: 14
cdr3_aa: CASSGLAGDNEQFF
cdr3_nt: TGTGCCAGCAGTGGACTAGCGGGAGACAATGAGCAGTTCTTC

j_call: TRBJ1-5
v_call: TRBV7-6
d_call: TRBD1
clone_size: .
cdr3_length: 14
cdr3_aa: CASSPQGAIQPQHF
cdr3_nt: TGTGCCAGCAGCCCCCAGGGGGCCATCCAGCCCCAGCATTTT

j_call: TRBJ2-1
v_call: TRBV11-2
d_call: TRBD2
clone_size: .
cdr3_length: 17
cdr3_aa: CASIQSSGRYSYNEQFF
cdr3_nt: TGTGCCAGCATCCAGTCTAGCGGGAGGTACTCCTACAATGAGCAGTTCTTC

j_call: TRBJ1-4
v_call: TRBV7-9
d_call: .
clone_size: .
cdr3_length: 15
cdr3_aa: CASSASWRNNEKLFF
cdr3_nt: TGTGCCAGCAGCGCTTCATGGCGGAATAATGAAAAACTGTTTTTT

j_call: TRBJ1-1
v_call: TRBV4-1
d_call: TRBD1
clone_size: .
cdr3_length: 16
cdr3_aa: CASSQDGTGGYTEAFF
cdr3_nt: TGCGCCAGCAGCCAAGATGGGACAGGGGGCTACACTGAAGCTTTCTTT

j_call: TRBJ2-2
v_call: TRBV10-3
d_call: .
clone_size: .
cdr3_length: 15
cdr3_aa: CAISQQDVNTGELFF
cdr3_nt: TGTGCCATCAGCCAACAGGATGTGAACACCGGGGAGCTGTTTTTT

j_call: TRBJ2-7
v_call: TRBV11-2
d_call: .
clone_size: .
cdr3_length: 13
cdr3_aa: CASSPGTFYEQYF
cdr3_nt: TGTGCCAGCAGCCCGGGGACTTTCTACGAGCAGTACTTC

j_call: TRBJ1-6
v_call: TRBV18
d_call: TRBD1
clone_size: .
cdr3_length: 13
cdr3_aa: CASSTGDNSPLHF
cdr3_nt: TGTGCCAGCTCGACAGGGGACAATTCACCCCTCCACTTT

j_call: TRBJ2-1
v_call: TRBV10-3
d_call: TRBD2
clone_size: .
cdr3_length: 20
cdr3_aa: CAISGSGANGERDSYNEQFF
cdr3_nt: TGTGCCATCAGTGGAAGCGGGGCGAACGGAGAGCGGGACTCCTACAATGAGCAGTTCTTC

j_call: TRBJ2-5
v_call: TRBV3-1/TRBV3-2
d_call: .
clone_size: .
cdr3_length: 14
cdr3_aa: CASSPANGGETQYF
cdr3_nt: TGTGCCAGCAGCCCCGCCAACGGGGGAGAGACCCAGTACTTC

j_call: TRBJ1-4
v_call: TRBV6-5
d_call: .
clone_size: few
cdr3_length: 14
cdr3_aa: CASSYSYRNEKLFF
cdr3_nt: TGTGCCAGCAGTTACTCTTACCGAAATGAAAAACTGTTTTTT

j_call: TRBJ2-1
v_call: TRBV18
d_call: .
clone_size: few
cdr3_length: 17
cdr3_aa: CASSPPNSLTLRNEQFF
cdr3_nt: TGTGCCAGCTCACCACCGAATAGCCTAACTCTGAGGAATGAGCAGTTCTTC

j_call: TRBJ1-3
v_call: TRBV18
d_call: .
clone_size: .
cdr3_length: 16
cdr3_aa: CASSTTQPGSGNTIYF
cdr3_nt: TGTGCCAGCTCTACAACCCAGCCAGGCTCTGGAAACACCATATATTTT

j_call: TRBJ1-2
v_call: TRBV5-6
d_call: .
clone_size: .
cdr3_length: 12
cdr3_aa: CASSKGPYGYTF
cdr3_nt: TGTGCCAGCAGCAAGGGCCCTTATGGCTACACCTTC

j_call: TRBJ2-5
v_call: TRBV7-2
d_call: .
clone_size: .
cdr3_length: 14
cdr3_aa: CASSPTSPGETQYF
cdr3_nt: TGTGCCAGCAGCCCTACATCCCCAGGGGAGACCCAGTACTTC